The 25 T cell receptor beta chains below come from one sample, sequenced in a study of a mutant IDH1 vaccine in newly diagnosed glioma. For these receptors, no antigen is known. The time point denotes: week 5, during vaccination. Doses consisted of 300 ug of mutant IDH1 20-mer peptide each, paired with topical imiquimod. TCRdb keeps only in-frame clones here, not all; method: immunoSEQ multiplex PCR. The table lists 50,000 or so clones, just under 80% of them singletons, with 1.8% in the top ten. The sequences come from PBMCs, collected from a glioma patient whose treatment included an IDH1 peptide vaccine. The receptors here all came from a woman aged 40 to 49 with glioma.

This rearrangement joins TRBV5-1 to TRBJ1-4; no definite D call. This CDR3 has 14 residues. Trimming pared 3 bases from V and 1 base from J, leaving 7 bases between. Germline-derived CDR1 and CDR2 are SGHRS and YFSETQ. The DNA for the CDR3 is TGCGCCAGCAGCTGGGGAGAAACTAATGAAAAACTGTTTTTT. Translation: CASSWGETNEKLFF.

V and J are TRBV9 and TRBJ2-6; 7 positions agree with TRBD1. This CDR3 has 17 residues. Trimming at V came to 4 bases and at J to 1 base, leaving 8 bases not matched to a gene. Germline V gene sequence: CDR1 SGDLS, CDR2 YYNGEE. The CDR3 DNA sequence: TGTGCCAGCAGCCCTCAGGGACAGCAATCTGGGGCCAACGTCCTGACTTTC. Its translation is CASSPQGQQSGANVLTF.

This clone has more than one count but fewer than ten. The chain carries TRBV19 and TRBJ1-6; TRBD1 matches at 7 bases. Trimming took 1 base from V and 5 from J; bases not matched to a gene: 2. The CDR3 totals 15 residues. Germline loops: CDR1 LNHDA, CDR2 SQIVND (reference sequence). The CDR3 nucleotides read TGTGCCAGTAGTATAGCCGACAGGGATAATTCACCCCTCCACTTT. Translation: CASSIADRDNSPLHF.

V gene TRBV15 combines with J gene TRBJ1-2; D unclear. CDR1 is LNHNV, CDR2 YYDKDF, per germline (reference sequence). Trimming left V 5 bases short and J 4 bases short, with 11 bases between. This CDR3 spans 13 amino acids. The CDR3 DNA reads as TGTGCCACCAGCTCCGCAAGTGCCTATGGCTACACCTTC. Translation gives CATSSASAYGYTF.

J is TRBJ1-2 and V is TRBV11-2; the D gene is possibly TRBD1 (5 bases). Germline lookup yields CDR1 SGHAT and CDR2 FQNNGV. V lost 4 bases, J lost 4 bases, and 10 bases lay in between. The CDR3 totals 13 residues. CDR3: CASSSRTFYGYTF. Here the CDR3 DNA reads TGTGCCAGCAGCTCACGGACATTCTATGGCTACACCTTC.

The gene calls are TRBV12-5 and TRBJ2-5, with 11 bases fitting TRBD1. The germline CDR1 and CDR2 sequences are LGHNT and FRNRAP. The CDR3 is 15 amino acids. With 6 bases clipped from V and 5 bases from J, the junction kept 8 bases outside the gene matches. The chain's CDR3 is CASGQDRGLGETQYF. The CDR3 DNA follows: TGTGCTAGTGGACAGGACAGGGGGCTCGGGGAGACCCAGTACTTC. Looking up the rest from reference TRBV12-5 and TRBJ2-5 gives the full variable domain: DARVTQTPRHKVTEMGQEVTMRCQPILGHNTVFWYRQTMMQGLELLAYFRNRAPLDDSGMPKDRFSAEMPDATLATLKIQPSEPRDSAVYFCASGQDRGLGETQYFGPGTRLLVL.

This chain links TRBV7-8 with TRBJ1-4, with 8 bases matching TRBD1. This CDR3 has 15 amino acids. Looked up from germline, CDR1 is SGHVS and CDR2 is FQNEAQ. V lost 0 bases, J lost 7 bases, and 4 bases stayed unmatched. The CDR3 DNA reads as TGTGCCAGCAGCTTAGCGCAGGGGGCAAGTGAAAAACTGTTTTTT. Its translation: CASSLAQGASEKLFF.

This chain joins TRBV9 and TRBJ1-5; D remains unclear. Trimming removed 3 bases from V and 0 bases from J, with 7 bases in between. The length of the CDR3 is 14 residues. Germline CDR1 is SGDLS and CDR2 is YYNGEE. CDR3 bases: TGTGCCAGCAGCGCCGGGGATAGCAATCAGCCCCAGCATTTT. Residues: CASSAGDSNQPQHF. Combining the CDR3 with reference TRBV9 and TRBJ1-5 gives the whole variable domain DSGVTQTPKHLITATGQRVTLRCSPRSGDLSVYWYQQSLDQGLQFLIQYYNGEERAKGNILERFSAQQFPDLHSELNLSSLELGDSALYFCASSAGDSNQPQHFGDGTRLSIL.

CDR3 nucleotide sequence: TGTGCCAGCAGTGGAGGCCGCCTACACGGGGGGGTTACAGATACGCAGTATTTT. It translates to CASSGGRLHGGVTDTQYF. This chain joins TRBV25-1 and TRBJ2-3; TRBD2 aligns across 8 bases. The CDR3 consists of 18 residues. In germline, CDR1 is MGHDK, CDR2 SYGVNS. The ends lost 4 bases at V and 3 bases at J; junction bases unmatched: 15.

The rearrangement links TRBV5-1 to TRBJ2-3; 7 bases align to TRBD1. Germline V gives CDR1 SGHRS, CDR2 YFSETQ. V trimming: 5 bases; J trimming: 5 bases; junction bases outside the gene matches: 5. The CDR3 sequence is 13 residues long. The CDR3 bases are TGCGCCAGCAGGTGGACAGGTGAAGATACGCAGTATTTT. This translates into CASRWTGEDTQYF. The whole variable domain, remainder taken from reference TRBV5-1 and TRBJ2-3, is KAGVTQTPRYLIKTRGQQVTLSCSPISGHRSVSWYQQTPGQGLQFLFEYFSETQRNKGNFPGRFSGRQFSNSRSEMNVSTLELGDSALYLCASRWTGEDTQYFGPGTRLTVL.

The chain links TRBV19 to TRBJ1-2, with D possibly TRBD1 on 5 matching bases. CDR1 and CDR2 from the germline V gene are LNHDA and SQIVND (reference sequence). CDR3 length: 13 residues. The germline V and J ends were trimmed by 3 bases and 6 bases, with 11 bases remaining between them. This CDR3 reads CASSIAGKDGYTF. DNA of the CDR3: TGTGCCAGTAGTATCGCAGGGAAGGATGGCTACACCTTC.

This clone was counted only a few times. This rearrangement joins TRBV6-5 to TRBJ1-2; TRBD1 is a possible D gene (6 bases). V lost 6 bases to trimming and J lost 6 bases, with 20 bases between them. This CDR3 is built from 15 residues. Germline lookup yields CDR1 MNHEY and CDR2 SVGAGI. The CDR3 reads CASRSGGNPPNGYTF. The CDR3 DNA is TGTGCCAGCAGGTCCGGGGGCAATCCCCCTAATGGCTACACCTTC.

The CDR3 sequence is CASTLRDGDTEAFF. DNA of the CDR3: TGTGCCAGCACCCTCCGGGACGGGGACACTGAAGCTTTCTTT. The chain recombines TRBV7-9 with TRBJ1-1; TRBD1 might be the D (5 bases). The CDR3 has 14 amino acids. Trimming left V 7 bases short and J 3 bases short, with 15 bases between. CDR1 and CDR2 (germline): SEHNR, FQNEAQ (reference sequence).

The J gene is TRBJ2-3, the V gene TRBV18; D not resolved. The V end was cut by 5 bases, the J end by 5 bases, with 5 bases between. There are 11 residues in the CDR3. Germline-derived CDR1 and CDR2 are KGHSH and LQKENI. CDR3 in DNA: TGTGCCAGCTCAAGTAGAGATACGCAGTATTTT. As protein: CASSSRDTQYF.

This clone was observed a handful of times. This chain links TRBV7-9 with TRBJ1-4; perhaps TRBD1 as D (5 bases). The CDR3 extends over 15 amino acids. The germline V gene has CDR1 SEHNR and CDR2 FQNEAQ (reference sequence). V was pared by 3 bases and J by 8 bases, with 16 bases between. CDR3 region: CASSFPGTVNEKLFF. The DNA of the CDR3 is TGTGCCAGCAGCTTTCCAGGGACGGTTAACGAAAAACTGTTTTTT.

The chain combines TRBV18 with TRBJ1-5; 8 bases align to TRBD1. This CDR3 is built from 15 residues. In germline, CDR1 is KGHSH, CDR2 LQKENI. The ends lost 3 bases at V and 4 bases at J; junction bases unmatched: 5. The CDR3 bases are TGTGCCAGCTCACCGACGGACAGGGCTAATCAGCCCCAGCATTTT. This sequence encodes CASSPTDRANQPQHF.

DNA of the CDR3: TGTGCCAGTAATGGGGGAGCGGTACTGAGCTGGGGGGCTTTCTTT. As protein: CASNGGAVLSWGAFF. This sequence joins TRBV19 and TRBJ1-1; TRBD1 is a possible D gene (5 bases). CDR1 is LNHDA and CDR2 is SQIVND in the germline V gene (reference sequence). This CDR3 comprises 15 residues. Trimming cost V 7 bases and J 11 bases, with 26 bases left between them.

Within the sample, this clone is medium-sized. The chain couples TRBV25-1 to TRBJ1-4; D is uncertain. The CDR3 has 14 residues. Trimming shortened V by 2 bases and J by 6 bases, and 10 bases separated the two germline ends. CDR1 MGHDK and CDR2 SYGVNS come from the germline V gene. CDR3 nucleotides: TGTGCCAGCAGTGAAGTGCCCCTCTATGAAAAACTGTTTTTT. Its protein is CASSEVPLYEKLFF. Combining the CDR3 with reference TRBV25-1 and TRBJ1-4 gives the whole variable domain EADIYQTPRYLVIGTGKKITLECSQTMGHDKMYWYQQDPGMELHLIHYSYGVNSTEKGDLSSESTVSRIRTEHFPLTLESARPSHTSQYLCASSEVPLYEKLFFGSGTQLSVL.

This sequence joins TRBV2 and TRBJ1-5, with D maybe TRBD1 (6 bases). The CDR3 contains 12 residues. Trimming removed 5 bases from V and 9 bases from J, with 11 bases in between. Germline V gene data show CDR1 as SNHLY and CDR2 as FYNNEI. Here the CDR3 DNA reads TGTGCCAGCAGTAAGGGAGGGGGGCCCCAGCATTTT. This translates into CASSKGGGPQHF.

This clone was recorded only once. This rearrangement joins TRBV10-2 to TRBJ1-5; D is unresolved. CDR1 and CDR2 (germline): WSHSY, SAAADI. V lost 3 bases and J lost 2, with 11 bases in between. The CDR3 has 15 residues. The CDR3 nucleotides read TGCGCCAGCAGTGAATTCGTCCAGGGCAATCAGCCCCAGCATTTT. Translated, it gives CASSEFVQGNQPQHF.

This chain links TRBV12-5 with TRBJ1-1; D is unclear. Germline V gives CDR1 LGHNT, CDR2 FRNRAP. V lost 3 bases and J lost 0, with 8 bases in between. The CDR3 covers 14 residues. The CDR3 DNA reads TGTGCTAGTGGTTTAGCAAAGTTGAACACTGAAGCTTTCTTT. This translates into CASGLAKLNTEAFF. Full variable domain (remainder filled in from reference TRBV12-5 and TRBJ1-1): DARVTQTPRHKVTEMGQEVTMRCQPILGHNTVFWYRQTMMQGLELLAYFRNRAPLDDSGMPKDRFSAEMPDATLATLKIQPSEPRDSAVYFCASGLAKLNTEAFFGQGTRLTVV.

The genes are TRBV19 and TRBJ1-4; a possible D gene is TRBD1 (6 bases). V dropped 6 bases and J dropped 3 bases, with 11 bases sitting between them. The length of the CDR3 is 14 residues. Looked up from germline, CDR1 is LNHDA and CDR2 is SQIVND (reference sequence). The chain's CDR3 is CASRQQGSNEKLFF. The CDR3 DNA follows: TGTGCCAGTAGACAACAGGGCTCTAATGAAAAACTGTTTTTT.

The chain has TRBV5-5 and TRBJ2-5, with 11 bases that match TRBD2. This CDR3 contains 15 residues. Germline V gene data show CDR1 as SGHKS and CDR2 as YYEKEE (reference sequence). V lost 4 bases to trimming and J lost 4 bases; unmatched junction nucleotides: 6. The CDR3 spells CASSRSGGAIETQYF. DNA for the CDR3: TGTGCCAGCAGCCGTAGCGGGGGGGCCATAGAGACCCAGTACTTC.

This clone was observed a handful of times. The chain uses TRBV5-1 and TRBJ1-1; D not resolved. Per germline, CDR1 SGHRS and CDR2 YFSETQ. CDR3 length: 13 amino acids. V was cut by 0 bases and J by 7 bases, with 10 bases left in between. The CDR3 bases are TGCGCCAGCAGCTTGGAGGGCGTGAGTGAAGCTTTCTTT. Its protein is CASSLEGVSEAFF.

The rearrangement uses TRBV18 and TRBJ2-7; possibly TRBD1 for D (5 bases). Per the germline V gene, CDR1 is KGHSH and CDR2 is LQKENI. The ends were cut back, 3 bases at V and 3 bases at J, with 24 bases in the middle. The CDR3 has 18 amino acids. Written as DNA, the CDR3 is TGTGCCAGCTCACCCACGGCAAACTTGGGGCAGGCAGACTACGAGCAGTACTTC. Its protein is CASSPTANLGQADYEQYF.